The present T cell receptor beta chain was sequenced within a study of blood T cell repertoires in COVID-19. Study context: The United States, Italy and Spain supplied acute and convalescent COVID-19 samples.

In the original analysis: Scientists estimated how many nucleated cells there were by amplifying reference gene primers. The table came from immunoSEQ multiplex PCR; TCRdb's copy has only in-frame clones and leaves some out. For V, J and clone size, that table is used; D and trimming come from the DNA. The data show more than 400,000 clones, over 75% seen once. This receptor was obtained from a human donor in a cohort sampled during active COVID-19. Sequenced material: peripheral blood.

The CDR3 loop is CASSSRPGQTYEQYF. The CDR3 nucleotides are TGTGCCAGCTCATCCCGACCGGGACAGACATACGAGCAGTACTTC. The V and J genes are TRBV18 and TRBJ2-7; 7 bases agree with TRBD1. CDR1 and CDR2 from the germline V gene are KGHSH and LQKENI. There are 15 residues in the CDR3. With V trimmed by 5 bases and J by 4 bases, 11 bases remained unmatched.